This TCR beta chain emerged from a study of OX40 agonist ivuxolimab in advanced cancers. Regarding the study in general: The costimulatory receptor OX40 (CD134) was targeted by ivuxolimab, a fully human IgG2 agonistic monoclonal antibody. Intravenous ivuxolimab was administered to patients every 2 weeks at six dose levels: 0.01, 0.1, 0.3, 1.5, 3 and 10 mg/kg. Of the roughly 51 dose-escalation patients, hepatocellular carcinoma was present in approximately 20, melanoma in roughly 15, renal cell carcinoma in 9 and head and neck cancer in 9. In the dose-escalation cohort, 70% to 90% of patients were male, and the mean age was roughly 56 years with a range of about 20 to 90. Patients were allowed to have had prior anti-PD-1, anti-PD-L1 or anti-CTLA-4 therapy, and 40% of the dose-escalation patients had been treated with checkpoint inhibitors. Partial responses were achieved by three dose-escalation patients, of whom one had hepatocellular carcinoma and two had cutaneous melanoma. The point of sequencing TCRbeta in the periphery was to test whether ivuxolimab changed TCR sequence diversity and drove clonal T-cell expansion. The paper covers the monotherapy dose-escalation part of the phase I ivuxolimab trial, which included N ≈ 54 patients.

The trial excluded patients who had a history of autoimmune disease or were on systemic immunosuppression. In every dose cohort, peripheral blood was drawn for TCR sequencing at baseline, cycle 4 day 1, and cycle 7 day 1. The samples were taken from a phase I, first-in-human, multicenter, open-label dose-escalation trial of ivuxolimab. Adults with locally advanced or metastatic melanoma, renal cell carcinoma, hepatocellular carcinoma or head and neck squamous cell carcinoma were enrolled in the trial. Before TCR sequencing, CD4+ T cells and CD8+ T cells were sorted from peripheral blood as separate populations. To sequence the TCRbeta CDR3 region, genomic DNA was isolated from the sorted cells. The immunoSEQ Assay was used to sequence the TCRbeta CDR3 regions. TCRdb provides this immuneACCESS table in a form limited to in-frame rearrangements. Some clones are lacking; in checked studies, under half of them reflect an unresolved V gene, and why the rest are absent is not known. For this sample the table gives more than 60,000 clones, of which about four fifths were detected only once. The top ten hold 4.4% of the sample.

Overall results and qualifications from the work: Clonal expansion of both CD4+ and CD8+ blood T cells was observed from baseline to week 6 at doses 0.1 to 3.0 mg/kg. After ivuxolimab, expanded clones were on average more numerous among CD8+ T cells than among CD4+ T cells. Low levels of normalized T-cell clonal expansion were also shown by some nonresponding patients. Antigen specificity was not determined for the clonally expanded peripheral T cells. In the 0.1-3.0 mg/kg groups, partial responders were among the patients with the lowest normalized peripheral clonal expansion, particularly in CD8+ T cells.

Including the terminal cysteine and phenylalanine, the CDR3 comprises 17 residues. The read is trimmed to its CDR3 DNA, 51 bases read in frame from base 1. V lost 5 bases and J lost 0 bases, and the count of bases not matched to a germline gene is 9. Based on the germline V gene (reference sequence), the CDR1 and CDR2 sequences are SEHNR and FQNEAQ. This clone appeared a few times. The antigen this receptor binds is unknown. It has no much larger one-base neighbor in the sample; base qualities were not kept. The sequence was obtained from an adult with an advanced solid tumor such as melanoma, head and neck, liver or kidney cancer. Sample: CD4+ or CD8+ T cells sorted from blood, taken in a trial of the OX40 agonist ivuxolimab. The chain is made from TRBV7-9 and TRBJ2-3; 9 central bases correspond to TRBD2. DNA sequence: TGTGCCAGCAGCCTCACACTTAGCGGGGGTAGCACAGATACGCAGTATTTT. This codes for CASSLTLSGGSTDTQYF.